In its sample, the clone carrying this TCR beta chain was seen a few times. No antigen is known for it. This sample is drawn from a study of T cells after yellow fever vaccination. Findings of the study overall: A secondary response was less intense yet reached its peak sooner, at day 5 versus 15. Once the booster was given, most primary-vaccination clones reappeared, at about 96% for CD4 and more than 85% for CD8.

A universal primer site and UMIs were added as TCR cDNA was made by 5'RACE template switching. TCRdb re-called the 5' RACE reads with MiXCR, one entry per CDR3 protein. The sample lists hundreds of thousands of distinct CDR3 sequences, over 5% occurring once. This sample comprised PBMCs, obtained 5 days after the yellow fever booster vaccination. This receptor was obtained from a man under 40 who received the YFV17D yellow fever vaccine.

The CDR3 region has the DNA TGTGCCAGCAGCTTAGAGGTCATAGCTGGCGAGCAGTACTTC. Encoded protein: CASSLEVIAGEQYF. The chain links TRBV7-2 to TRBJ2-7; D remains unclear. Germline V gene sequence: CDR1 SGHTA, CDR2 FQGNSA. Trimming stripped 1 base from V and 6 bases from J, with 13 bases between. The CDR3 totals 14 residues.